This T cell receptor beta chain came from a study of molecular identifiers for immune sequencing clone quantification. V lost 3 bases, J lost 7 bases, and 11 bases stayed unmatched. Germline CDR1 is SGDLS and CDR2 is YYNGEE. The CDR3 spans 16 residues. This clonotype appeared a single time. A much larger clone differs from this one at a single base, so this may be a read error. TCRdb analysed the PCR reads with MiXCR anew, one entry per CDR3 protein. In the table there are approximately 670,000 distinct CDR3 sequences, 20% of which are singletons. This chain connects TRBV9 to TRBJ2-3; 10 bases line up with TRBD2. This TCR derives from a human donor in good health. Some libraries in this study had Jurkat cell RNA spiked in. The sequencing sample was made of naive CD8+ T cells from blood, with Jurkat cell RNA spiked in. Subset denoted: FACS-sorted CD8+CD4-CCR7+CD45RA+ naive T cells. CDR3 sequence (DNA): TGTGCCAGCAGCGCAGCCGGGGGGACTAGCGCGTATACGCAGTATTTT. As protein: CASSAAGGTSAYTQYF.